Sequencing of this TCR beta chain was carried out in a study of T cells in Graves' hyperthyroidism and ophthalmopathy. This clonotype was detected ten times or more. RNA transcripts were the template for amplifying TCR beta CDR3 regions. A first-round RT-PCR of the TCR CDR3 used the HTBI primer set. TCRdb reprocessed the multiplex PCR reads with MiXCR, giving one entry per CDR3 protein. There are 200,000 to 250,000 distinct CDR3 sequences in the sample; about 15% occur only once, and 28% lies in the top ten. This receptor was obtained from a woman aged 18 to 35 with Graves' ophthalmopathy. The sample comprised blood.

The CDR3 DNA sequence: TGTGCCAGTAGTGCAATATACACTGAAGCTTTCTTT. Protein: CASSAIYTEAFF. The chain employs TRBV19 and TRBJ1-1; D gene uncertain. CDR1 and CDR2 from the germline V gene are LNHDA and SQIVND (reference sequence). This CDR3 has 12 residues. The V end lost 5 bases, the J end lost 3 bases, and 7 bases lay between the germline ends.